This paragraph reports one TCR beta chain. Looked up from germline, CDR1 is SEHNR and CDR2 is FQNEAQ (reference sequence). CDR3 length: 12 residues. TCRdb re-derived calls from the PCR reads in MiXCR, one entry per CDR3 protein. The sample has roughly 15,000 distinct CDR3 sequences, 40% to 60% seen once; the top ten hold about 15%. These data come from a study of tumor-infiltrating lymphocytes in oesophageal squamous cell carcinoma. The J gene is TRBJ2-7, the V gene TRBV7-9; no definite D call. The assigned J gene may be wrong: the sequence end matches TRBJ2-1 better. The sequence was collected from a male donor with esophageal squamous cell carcinoma. The specimen sequenced was blood. The CDR3 loop reads CASSTSYNEQFF. The DNA of the CDR3 is TGTGCCAGCAGCACCTCCTACAATGAGCAGTTCTTC.